Listed below are T cell receptor beta chains from one sample, sequenced in a study of blood T cell repertoires in COVID-19. The method was immunoSEQ multiplex PCR; TCRdb's version includes in-frame clones alone and lacks a portion of them. The sample lists hundreds of thousands of clones, around 88% occurring once. Material: peripheral blood. The receptor set was obtained from a woman older than 75 with COVID-19, enrolled during active disease. CDR3s include the opening cysteine and the closing phenylalanine or tryptophan. D genes are given only for firm matches. Part of the rows lack a size; the others show once, few, many or a class for expanded clones.

size | D | J | V | DNA | CDR3
once | NA | TRBJ1-2 | TRBV7-2 | TGTGCCAGCAGCTTGACAGGAGATAACTATGGCTACACCTTC | CASSLTGDNYGYTF
NA | TRBD1 | TRBJ1-1 | TRBV27 | TGTGCCAGCAGTTACGACAGGGCGAACACTGAAGCTTTCTTT | CASSYDRANTEAFF
NA | TRBD1 | TRBJ1-3 | TRBV6-5 | TGTGCCAGCACCCGGGACAGCCTCTCTGGAAACACCATATATTTT | CASTRDSLSGNTIYF
NA | NA | TRBJ1-6 | TRBV5-1 | TGCGCCAGCAGCCCTGGCGGAGATTCACCCCTCCACTTT | CASSPGGDSPLHF
NA | NA | TRBJ1-1 | TRBV29-1 | TGCAGCGTATTCAGTGGCACTGAAGCTTTCTTT | CSVFSGTEAFF
NA | NA | TRBJ1-5 | TRBV5-1 | TGCGCCAGCAGCGTAGGGGGAAACAATCAGCCCCAGCATTTT | CASSVGGNNQPQHF
NA | NA | TRBJ1-2 | TRBV5-1 | TGCGCCAGCAGCTTGGAGGGGGACCCTAACTATGGCTACACCTTC | CASSLEGDPNYGYTF
NA | NA | TRBJ1-5 | TRBV20-1 | TGCAGTGCTAGTGGGAGGGTGCAACCCCAGCATTTT | CSASGRVQPQHF
few | TRBD1 | TRBJ2-1 | TRBV7-2 | TGTGCCAGCAGCTTATCAGGACAGGGCTTGTACGAGCAGTTCTTC | CASSLSGQGLYEQFF
NA | NA | TRBJ1-1 | TRBV3-1/TRBV3-2 | TGTGCCAGCAGCCAAGCCCAGGGCGTCGGAGCTTTCTTT | CASSQAQGVGAFF
NA | TRBD1 | TRBJ2-2 | TRBV19 | TGTGCCAGTACCCGGGGGACAGGTTCAACCGGGGAGCTGTTTTTT | CASTRGTGSTGELFF
few | TRBD1 | TRBJ1-5 | TRBV27 | TGTGCCAGCAGCACAGGGGGCTATGGGCCCCAGCATTTT | CASSTGGYGPQHF
NA | NA | TRBJ1-1 | TRBV19 | TGTGCCAGTAGTATAGGCGGGGGCGGCACCTTGAACACTGAAGCTTTCTTT | CASSIGGGGTLNTEAFF
NA | TRBD1 | TRBJ1-1 | TRBV19 | TGTGCCAGTAGCCTCCTTCAGGGACAGGGGGGAACTGAAGCTTTCTTT | CASSLLQGQGGTEAFF
NA | TRBD1 | TRBJ1-3 | TRBV30 | TGTGCCTGGAGCTCTAGGGGGCTCGGTCAAGTCTTCCGCTCTGGAAACACCATATATTTT | CAWSSRGLGQVFRSGNTIYF
NA | NA | TRBJ2-3 | TRBV10-2 | TGCGCCAGCAGTGGGCAGGCAGATACGCAGTATTTT | CASSGQADTQYF
once | NA | TRBJ1-5 | TRBV19 | TGTGCCAGTACCAACGGGGGGTCTCAGCCCCAGCATTTT | CASTNGGSQPQHF
NA | NA | TRBJ1-5 | TRBV7-2 | TGTGCCAGCAGCTTACTATCGGATCAGCCCCAGCATTTT | CASSLLSDQPQHF
NA | NA | TRBJ2-2 | TRBV5-4 | TGTGCCAGCAGCTCATCAGGGGTAGTAGGGACCGGGGAGCTGTTTTTT | CASSSSGVVGTGELFF
NA | NA | TRBJ1-6 | TRBV7-9 | TGTGCCAGCAGCCCTACAGGAACTAATTCACCCCTCCACTTT | CASSPTGTNSPLHF
NA | TRBD2 | TRBJ2-3 | TRBV5-4 | TGTGCCAGCAGCTCGGGACTAGCGGGGGGGCTGGCAGATACGCAGTATTTT | CASSSGLAGGLADTQYF
NA | NA | TRBJ2-4 | TRBV27 | TGTGCCAGCAGTGTACAGGGTTTAGCCAAAAACATTCAGTACTTC | CASSVQGLAKNIQYF